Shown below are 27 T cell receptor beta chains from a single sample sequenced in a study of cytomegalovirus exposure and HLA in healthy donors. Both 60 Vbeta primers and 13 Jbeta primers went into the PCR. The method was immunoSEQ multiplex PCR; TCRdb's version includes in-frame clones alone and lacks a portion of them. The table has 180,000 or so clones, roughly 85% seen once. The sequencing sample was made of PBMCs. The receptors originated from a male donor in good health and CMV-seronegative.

The CDR3 region is CSVVSALSYEQYF. The DNA of the CDR3 is TGCAGCGTTGTTAGTGCACTTTCTTACGAGCAGTACTTC. This chain uses TRBV29-1 with TRBJ2-7; D is undetermined. The V end was cut by 4 bases, the J end by 4 bases, with 14 bases between. The CDR3 consists of 13 residues. Germline CDR1 is SQVTM and CDR2 is ANQGSEA.

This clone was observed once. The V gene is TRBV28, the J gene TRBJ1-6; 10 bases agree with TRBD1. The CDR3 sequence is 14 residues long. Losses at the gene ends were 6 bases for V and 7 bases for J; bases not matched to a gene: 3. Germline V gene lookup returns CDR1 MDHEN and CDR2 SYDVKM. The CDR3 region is CASRSGQGNSPLHF. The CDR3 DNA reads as TGTGCCAGCAGATCGGGACAGGGGAATTCACCCCTCCACTTT.

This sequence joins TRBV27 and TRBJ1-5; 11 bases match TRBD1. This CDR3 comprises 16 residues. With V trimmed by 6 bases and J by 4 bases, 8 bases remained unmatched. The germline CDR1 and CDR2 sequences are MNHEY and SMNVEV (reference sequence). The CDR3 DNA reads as TGTGCCAGCAGAAGCGGGACAGGGGGTCTGAATCAGCCCCAGCATTTT. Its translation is CASRSGTGGLNQPQHF.

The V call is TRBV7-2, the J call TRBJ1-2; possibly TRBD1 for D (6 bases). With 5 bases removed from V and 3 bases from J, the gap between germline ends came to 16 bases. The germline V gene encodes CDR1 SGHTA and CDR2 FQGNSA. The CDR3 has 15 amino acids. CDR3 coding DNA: TGTGCCAGCAGCCTCCGAAACAACAGGGACTATGGCTACACCTTC. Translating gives CASSLRNNRDYGYTF.

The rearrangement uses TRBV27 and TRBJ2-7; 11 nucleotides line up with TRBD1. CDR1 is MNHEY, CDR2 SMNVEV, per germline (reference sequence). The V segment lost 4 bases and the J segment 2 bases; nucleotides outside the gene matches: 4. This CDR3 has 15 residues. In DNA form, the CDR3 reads TGTGCCAGCAGTTCTCGGACAGGGGGCCCCTACGAGCAGTACTTC. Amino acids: CASSSRTGGPYEQYF.

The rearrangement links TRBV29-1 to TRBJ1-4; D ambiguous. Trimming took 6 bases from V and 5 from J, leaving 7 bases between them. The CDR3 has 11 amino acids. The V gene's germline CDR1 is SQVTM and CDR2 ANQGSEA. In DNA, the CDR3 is TGCAGCGTCGCACAGAATGAAAAACTGTTTTTT. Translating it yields CSVAQNEKLFF.

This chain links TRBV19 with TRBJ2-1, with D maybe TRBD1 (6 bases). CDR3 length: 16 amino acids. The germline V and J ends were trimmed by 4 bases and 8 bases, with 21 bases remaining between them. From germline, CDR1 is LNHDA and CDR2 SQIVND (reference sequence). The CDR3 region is CASSTHPTGGGDEQFF. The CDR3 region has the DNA TGTGCCAGTAGTACGCACCCGACAGGAGGAGGCGATGAGCAGTTCTTC.

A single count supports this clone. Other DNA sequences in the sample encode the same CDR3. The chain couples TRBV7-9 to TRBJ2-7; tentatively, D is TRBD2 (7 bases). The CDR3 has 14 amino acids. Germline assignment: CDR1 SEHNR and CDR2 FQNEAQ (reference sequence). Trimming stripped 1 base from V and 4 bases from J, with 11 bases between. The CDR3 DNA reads TGTGCCAGCAGCTTAGAGGGGGGGGCGTACGAGCAGTACTTC. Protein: CASSLEGGAYEQYF.

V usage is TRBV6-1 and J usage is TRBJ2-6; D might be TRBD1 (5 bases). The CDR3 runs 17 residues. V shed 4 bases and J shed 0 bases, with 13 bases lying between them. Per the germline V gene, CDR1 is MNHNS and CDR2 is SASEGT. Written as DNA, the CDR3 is TGTGCCAGCAGTGTCAGGGTCGTACCCTCTGGGGCCAACGTCCTGACTTTC. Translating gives CASSVRVVPSGANVLTF.

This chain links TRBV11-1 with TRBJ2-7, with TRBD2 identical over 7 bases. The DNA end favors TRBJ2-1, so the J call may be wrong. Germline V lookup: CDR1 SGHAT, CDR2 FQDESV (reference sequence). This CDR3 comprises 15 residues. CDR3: CASSLGRGNSYEQFF. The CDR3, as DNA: TGTGCCAGCAGCTTAGGGCGGGGGAACTCCTACGAGCAGTTCTTC.

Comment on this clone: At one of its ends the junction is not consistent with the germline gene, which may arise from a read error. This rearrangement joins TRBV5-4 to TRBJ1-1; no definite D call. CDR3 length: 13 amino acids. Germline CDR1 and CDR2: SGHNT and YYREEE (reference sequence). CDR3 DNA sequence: TGTGCGAGCAAACCCGGTATGAACACTGAAGCTTTCTTT. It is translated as CASKPGMNTEAFF.

CDR3 region: CASSADRFYGYTF. In nucleotides, the CDR3 is TGTGCCAGCAGCGCCGACAGGTTCTATGGCTACACCTTC. V gene TRBV9 combines with J gene TRBJ1-2, with D tentatively TRBD1 (6 bases). Germline values: CDR1 SGDLS, CDR2 YYNGEE. The ends were cut back, 3 bases at V and 4 bases at J, with 10 bases in the middle. The CDR3 is 13 residues long.

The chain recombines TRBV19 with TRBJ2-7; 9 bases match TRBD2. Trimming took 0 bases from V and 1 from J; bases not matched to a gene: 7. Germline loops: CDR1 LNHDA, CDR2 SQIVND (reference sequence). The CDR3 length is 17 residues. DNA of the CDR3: TGTGCCAGTAGTATAGATCCTTTTAGCGGGAGTTCCTACGAGCAGTACTTC. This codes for CASSIDPFSGSSYEQYF.

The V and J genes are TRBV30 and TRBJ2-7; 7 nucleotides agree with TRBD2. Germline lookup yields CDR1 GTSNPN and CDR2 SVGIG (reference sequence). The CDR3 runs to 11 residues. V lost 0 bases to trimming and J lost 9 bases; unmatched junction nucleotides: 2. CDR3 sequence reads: CAWSVWGGQYF. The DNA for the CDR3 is TGTGCCTGGAGTGTATGGGGGGGGCAGTACTTC.

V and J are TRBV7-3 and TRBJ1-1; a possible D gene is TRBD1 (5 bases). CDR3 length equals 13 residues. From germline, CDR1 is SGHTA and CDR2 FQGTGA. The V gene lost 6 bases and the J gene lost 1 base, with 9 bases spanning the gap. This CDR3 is CASRGGPNTEAFF. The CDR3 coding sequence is TGTGCCAGCAGGGGGGGACCGAACACTGAAGCTTTCTTT.

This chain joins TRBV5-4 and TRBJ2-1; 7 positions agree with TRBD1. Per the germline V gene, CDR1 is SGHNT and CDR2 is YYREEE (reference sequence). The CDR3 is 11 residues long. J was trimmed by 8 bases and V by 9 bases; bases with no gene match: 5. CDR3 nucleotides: TGTGCCACTTACAGGGGCGATGAGCAGTTCTTC. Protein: CATYRGDEQFF.

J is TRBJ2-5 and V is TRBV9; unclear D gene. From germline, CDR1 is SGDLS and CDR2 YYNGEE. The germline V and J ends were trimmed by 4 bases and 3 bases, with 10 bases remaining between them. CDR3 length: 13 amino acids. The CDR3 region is CASSPRGEETQYF. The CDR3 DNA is TGTGCCAGCAGCCCCCGCGGTGAAGAGACCCAGTACTTC.

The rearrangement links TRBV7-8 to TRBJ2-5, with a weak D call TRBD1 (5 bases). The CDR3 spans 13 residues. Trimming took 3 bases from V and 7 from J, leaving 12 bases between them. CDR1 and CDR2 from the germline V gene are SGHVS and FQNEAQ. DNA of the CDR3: TGTGCCAGCAGCTTTGACAGTCCTGGGACCCAGTACTTC. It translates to CASSFDSPGTQYF.

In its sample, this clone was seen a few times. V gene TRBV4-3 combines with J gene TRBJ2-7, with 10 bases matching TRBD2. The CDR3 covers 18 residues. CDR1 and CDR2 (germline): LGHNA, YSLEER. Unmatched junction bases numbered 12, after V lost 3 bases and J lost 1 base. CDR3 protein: CASSQGPIAGGGSYEQYF. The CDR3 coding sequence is TGCGCCAGCAGCCAGGGCCCAATAGCGGGAGGCGGATCCTACGAGCAGTACTTC.

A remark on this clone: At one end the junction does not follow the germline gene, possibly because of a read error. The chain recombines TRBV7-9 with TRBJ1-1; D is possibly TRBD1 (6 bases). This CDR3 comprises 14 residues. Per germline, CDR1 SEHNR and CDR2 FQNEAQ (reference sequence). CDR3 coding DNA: TGTTCCAGCAGCTTAGCATCAGGGGTCCCTGAAGCTTTCTTT. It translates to CSSSLASGVPEAFF.

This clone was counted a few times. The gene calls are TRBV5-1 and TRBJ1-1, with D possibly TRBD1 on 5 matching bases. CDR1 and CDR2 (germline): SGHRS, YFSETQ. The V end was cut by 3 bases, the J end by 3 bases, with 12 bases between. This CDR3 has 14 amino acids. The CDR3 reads CASSSAGGYTEAFF. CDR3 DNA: TGCGCCAGCAGCTCCGCGGGGGGGTACACTGAAGCTTTCTTT.

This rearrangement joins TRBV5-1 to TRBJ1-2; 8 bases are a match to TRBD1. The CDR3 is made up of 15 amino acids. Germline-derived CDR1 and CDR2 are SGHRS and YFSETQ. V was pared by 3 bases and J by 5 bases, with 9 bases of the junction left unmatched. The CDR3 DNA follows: TGCGCCAGCAGCTGGAGACAGGGGTGGGGGTATGGCTACACCTTC. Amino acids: CASSWRQGWGYGYTF.

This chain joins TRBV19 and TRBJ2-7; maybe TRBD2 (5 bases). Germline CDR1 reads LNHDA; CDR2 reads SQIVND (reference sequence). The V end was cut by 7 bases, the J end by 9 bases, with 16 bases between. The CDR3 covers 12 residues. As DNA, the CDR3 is TGTGCCAGTACCCCCCAGGCCGGAGGGCAGTACTTC. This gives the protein CASTPQAGGQYF.

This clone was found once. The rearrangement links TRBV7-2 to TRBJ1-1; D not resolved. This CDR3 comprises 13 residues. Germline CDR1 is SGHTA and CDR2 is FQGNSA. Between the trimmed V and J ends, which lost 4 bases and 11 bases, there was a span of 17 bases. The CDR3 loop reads CASSSPPSQRAFF. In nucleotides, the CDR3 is TGTGCCAGCAGCTCCCCGCCCAGCCAGAGGGCTTTCTTT.

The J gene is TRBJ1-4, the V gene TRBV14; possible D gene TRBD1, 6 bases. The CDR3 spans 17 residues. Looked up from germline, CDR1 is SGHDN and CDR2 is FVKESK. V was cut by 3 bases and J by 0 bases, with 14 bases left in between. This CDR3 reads CASSHLLDRATNEKLFF. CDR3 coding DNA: TGTGCCAGCAGCCACCTCTTGGACAGAGCAACTAATGAAAAACTGTTTTTT.

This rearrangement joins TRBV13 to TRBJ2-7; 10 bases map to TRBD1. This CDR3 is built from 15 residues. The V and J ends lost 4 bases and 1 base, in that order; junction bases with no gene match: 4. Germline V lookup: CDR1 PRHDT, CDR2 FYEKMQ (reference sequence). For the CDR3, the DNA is TGTGCCAGCAGCTCCGGGACAGGGGCATCCTACGAGCAGTACTTC. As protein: CASSSGTGASYEQYF.

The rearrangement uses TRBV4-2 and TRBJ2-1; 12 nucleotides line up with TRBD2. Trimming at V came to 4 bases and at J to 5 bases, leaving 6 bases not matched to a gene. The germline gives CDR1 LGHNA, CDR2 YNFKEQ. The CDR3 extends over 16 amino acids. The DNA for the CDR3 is TGTGCCAGCAGCCCCGGACTAGCGGGATCTGACAATGAGCAGTTCTTC. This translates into CASSPGLAGSDNEQFF.